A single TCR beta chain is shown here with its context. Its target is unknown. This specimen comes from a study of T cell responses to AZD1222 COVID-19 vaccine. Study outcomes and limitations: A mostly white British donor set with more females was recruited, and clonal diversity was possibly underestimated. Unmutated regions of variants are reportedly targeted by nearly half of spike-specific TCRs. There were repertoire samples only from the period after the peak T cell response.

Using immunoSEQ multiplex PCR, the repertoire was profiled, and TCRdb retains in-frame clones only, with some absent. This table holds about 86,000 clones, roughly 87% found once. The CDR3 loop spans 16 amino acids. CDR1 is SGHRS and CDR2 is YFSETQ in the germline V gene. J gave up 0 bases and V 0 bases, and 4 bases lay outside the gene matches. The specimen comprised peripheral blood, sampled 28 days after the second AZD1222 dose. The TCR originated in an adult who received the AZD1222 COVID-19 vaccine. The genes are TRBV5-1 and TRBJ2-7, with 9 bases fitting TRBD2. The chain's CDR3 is CASSLAASGVSYEQYF. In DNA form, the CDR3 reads TGCGCCAGCAGCTTGGCCGCTAGCGGGGTCTCCTACGAGCAGTACTTC. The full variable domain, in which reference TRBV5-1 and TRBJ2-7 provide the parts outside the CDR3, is KAGVTQTPRYLIKTRGQQVTLSCSPISGHRSVSWYQQTPGQGLQFLFEYFSETQRNKGNFPGRFSGRQFSNSRSEMNVSTLELGDSALYLCASSLAASGVSYEQYFGPGTRLTVT.